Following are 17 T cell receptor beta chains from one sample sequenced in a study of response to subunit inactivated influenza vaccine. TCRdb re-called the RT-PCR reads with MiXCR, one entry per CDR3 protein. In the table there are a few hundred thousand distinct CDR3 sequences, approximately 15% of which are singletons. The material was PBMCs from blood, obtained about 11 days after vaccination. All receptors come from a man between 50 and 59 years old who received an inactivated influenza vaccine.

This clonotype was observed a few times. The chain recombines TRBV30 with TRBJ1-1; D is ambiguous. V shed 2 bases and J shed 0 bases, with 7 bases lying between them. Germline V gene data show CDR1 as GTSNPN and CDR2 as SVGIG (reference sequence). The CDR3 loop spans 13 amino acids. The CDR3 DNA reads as TGTGCCTGGAGTCCACGGGTGAACACTGAAGCTTTCTTT. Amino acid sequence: CAWSPRVNTEAFF.

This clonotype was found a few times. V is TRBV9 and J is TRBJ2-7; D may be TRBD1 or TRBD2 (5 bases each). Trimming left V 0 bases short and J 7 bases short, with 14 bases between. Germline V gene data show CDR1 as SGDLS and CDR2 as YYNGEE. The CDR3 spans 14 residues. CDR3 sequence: CASSVDGGPLEQYF. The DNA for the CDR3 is TGTGCCAGCAGCGTAGATGGGGGTCCCTTAGAGCAGTACTTC.

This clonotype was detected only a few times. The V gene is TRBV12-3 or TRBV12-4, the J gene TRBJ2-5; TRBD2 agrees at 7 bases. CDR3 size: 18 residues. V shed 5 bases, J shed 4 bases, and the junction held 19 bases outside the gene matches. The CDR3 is CASSQLAALGGEGETQYF. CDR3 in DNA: TGTGCCAGCAGTCAATTAGCGGCATTGGGAGGGGAAGGAGAGACCCAGTACTTC.

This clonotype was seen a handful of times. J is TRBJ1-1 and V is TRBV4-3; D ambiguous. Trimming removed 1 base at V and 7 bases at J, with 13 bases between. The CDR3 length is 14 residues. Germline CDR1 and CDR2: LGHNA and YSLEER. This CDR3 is CASSQGRAPIEAFF. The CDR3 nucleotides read TGCGCCAGCAGCCAAGGCCGGGCCCCAATTGAAGCTTTCTTT.

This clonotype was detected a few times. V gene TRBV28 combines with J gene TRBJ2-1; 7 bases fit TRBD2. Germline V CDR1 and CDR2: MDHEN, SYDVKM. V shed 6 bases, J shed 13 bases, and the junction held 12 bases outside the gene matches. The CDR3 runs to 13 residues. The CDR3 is CASSQIQAGPQFF. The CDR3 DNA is TGTGCCAGCAGCCAAATTCAAGCGGGACCCCAGTTCTTC.

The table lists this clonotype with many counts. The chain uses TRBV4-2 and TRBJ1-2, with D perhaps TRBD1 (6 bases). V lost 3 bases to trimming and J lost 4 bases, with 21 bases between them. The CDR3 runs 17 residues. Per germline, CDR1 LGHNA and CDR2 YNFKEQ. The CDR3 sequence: CASSQSWGLWASYGYTF. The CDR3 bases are TGTGCCAGCAGCCAGTCCTGGGGGCTATGGGCGAGCTATGGCTACACCTTC.

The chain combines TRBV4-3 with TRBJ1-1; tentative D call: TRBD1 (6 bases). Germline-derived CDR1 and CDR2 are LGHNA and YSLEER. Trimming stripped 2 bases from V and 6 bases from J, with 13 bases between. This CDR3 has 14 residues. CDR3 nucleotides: TGCGCCAGCAGCCAACGTGGGGGCGGCCCTGAAGCTTTCTTT. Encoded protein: CASSQRGGGPEAFF.

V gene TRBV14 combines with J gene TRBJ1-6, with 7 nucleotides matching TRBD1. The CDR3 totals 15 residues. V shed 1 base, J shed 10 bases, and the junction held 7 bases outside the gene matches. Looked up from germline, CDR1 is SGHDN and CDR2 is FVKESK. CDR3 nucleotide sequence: TGTGCCAGCAGCCAAGGAGCGAACAGGGGCTCACCCCTCCACTTT. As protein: CASSQGANRGSPLHF.

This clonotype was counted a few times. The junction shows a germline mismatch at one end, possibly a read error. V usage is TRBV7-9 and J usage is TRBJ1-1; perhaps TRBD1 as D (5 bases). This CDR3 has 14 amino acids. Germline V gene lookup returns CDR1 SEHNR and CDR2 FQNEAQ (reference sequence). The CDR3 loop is CATSGGALNTEAFF. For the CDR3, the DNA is TGTGCCACCAGCGGCGGGGCTTTGAACACTGAAGCTTTCTTT.

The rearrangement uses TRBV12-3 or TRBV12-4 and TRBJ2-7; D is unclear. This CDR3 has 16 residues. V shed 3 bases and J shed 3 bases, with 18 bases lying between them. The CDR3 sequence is CASSLYPGQVGYEQYF. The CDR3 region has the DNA TGTGCCAGCAGTTTGTATCCTGGGCAGGTTGGCTACGAGCAGTACTTC.

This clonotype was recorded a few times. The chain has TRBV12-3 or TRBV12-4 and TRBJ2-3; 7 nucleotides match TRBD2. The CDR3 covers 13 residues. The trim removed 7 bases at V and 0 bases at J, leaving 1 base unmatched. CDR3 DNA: TGTGCCAGCACTAGCGGCAGCACAGATACGCAGTATTTT. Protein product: CASTSGSTDTQYF.

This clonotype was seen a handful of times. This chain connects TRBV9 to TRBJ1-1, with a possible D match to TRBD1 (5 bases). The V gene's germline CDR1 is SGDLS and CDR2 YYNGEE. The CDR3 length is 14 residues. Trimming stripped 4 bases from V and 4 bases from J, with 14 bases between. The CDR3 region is CASSPGGEGTEAFF. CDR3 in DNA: TGTGCCAGCAGCCCGGGGGGGGAGGGCACTGAAGCTTTCTTT.

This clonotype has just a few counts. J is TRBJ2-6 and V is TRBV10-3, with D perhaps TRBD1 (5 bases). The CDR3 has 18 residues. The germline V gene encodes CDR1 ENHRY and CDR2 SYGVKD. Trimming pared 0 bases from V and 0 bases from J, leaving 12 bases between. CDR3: CAISESPTVLSGANVLTF. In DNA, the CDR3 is TGTGCCATCAGTGAGTCCCCGACAGTACTCTCTGGGGCCAACGTCCTGACTTTC.

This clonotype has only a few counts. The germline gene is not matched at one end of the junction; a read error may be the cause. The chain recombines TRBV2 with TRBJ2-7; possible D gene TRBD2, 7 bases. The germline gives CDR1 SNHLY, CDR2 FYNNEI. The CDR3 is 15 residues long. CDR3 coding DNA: TGTGTCAGCATGGGGGGGACACCCGCTCCCTACGAGCAGTACTTC. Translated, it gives CVSMGGTPAPYEQYF.

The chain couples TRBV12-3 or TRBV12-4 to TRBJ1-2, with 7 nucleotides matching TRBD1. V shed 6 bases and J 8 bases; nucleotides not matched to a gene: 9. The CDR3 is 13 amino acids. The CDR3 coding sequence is TGTGCCAGCAGGCAGACAGGGTTCGGGGGCTACACCTTC. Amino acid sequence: CASRQTGFGGYTF.

CDR3 region: CSARQGADNQPQHF. The CDR3 DNA follows: TGCAGTGCTAGGCAGGGGGCGGACAATCAGCCCCAGCATTTT. V is TRBV20-1 and J is TRBJ1-5, with 8 bases lining up with TRBD1. Germline V gene data show CDR1 as DFQATT and CDR2 as SNEGSKA (reference sequence). The CDR3 is made up of 14 amino acids. J lost 3 bases, V lost 3 bases, and 4 bases had no gene match.

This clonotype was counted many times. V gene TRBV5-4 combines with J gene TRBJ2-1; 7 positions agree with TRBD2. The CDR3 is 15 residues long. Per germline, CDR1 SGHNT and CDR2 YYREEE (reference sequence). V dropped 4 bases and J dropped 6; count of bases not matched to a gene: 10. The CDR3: CASSPRGGSGNEQFF. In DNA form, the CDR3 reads TGTGCCAGCAGCCCCAGAGGCGGGAGCGGCAATGAGCAGTTCTTC.